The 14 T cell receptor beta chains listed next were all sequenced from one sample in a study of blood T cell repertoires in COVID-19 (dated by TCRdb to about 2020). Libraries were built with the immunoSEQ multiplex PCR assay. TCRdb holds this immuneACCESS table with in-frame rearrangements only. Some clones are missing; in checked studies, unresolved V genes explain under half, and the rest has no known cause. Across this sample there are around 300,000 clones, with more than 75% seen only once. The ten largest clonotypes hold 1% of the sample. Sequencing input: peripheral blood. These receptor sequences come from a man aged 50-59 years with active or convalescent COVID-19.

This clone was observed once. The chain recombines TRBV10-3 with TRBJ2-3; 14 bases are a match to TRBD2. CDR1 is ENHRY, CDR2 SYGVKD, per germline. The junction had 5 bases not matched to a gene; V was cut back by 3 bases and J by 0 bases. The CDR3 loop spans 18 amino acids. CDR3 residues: CAISEPGTSGRSTDTQYF. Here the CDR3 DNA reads TGTGCCATCAGTGAACCCGGGACTAGCGGGAGAAGCACAGATACGCAGTATTTT.

The CDR3 loop reads CASSPRAAGLTGELFF. DNA for the CDR3: TGTGCCAGCTCACCTCGGGCCGCAGGGCTAACCGGGGAGCTGTTTTTT. V gene TRBV18 combines with J gene TRBJ2-2; D might be TRBD1 (5 bases). V was pared by 3 bases and J by 5 bases, with 16 bases between. The CDR3 has 16 amino acids. Per germline, CDR1 KGHSH and CDR2 LQKENI.

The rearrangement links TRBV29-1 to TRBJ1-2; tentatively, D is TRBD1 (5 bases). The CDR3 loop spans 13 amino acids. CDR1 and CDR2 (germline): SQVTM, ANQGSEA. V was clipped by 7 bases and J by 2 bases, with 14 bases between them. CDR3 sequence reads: CSAAIQGNYGYTF. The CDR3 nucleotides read TGCAGCGCTGCGATTCAGGGCAACTATGGCTACACCTTC.

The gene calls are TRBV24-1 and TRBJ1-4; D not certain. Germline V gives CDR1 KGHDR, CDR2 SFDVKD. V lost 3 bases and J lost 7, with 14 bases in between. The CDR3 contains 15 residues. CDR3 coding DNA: TGTGCCACCAGTGATACGACTACCGGCGGTGAAAAACTGTTTTTT. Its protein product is CATSDTTTGGEKLFF.

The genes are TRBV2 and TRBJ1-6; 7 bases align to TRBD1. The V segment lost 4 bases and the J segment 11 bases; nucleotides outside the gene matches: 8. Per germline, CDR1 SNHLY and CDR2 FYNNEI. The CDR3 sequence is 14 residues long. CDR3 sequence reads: CASSAGTEIPPLHF. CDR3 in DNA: TGTGCCAGCAGTGCTGGGACAGAGATTCCACCCCTCCACTTT.

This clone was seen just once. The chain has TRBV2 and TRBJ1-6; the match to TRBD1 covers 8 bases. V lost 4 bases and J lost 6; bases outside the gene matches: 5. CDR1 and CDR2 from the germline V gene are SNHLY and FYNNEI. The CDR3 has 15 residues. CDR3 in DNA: TGTGCCAGCAGTGGACAGGGGAGACGTAATTCACCCCTCCACTTT. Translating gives CASSGQGRRNSPLHF.

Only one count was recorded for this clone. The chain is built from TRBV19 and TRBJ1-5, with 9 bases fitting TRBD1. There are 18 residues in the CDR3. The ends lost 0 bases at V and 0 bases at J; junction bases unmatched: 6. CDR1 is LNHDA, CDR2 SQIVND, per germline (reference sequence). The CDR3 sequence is CASSIEGTGTYSNQPQHF. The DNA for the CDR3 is TGTGCCAGTAGTATAGAAGGGACAGGGACTTATAGCAATCAGCCCCAGCATTTT.

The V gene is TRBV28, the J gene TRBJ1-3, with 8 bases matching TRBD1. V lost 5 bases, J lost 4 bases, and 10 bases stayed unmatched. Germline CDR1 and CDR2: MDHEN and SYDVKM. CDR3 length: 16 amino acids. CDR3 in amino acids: CASSTPGQGSGNTIYF. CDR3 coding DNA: TGTGCCAGCAGTACCCCAGGACAGGGTTCCGGAAACACCATATATTTT.

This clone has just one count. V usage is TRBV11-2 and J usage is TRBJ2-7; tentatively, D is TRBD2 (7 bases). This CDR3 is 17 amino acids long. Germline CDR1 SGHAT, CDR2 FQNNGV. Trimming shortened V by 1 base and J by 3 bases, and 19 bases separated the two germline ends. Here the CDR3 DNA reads TGTGCCAGCAGCTTAGGGGGGGGGCAGGGAAACTACTACGAGCAGTACTTC. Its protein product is CASSLGGGQGNYYEQYF.

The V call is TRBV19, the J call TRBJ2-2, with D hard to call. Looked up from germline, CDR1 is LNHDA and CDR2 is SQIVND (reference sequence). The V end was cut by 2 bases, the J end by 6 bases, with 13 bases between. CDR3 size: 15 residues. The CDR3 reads CASSIWQAAPGELFF. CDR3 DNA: TGTGCCAGTAGTATATGGCAGGCCGCCCCCGGGGAGCTGTTTTTT.

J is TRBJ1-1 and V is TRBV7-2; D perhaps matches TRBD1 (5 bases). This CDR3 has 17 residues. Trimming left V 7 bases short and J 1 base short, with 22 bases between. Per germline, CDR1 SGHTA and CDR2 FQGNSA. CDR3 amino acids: CASTRGVGASPNTEAFF. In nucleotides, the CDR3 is TGTGCCAGCACCCGGGGGGTAGGGGCCTCCCCGAACACTGAAGCTTTCTTT.

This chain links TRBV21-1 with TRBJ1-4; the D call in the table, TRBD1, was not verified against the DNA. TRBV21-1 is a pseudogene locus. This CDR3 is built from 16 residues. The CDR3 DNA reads TGTGCCAGCCGGATAAAGGAGGACGGGACAGATGAAAAACTGTTTTTT. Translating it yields CASRIKEDGTDEKLFF.

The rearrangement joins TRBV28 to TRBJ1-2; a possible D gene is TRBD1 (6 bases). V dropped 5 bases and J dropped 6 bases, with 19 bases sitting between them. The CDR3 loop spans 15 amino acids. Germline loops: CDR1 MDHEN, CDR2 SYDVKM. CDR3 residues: CASSPPNREWDGYTF. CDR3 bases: TGTGCCAGCAGTCCCCCCAACAGGGAATGGGATGGCTACACCTTC.

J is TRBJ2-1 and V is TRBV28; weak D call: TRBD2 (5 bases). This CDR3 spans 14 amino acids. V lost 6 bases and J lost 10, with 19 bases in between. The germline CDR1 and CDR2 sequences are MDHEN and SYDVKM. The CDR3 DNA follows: TGTGCCAGCAGGTTAGGCTTTGGGAGTGGGGAGCAGTTCTTC. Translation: CASRLGFGSGEQFF.